This T cell receptor beta chain comes out of a study of blood T cell repertoires in COVID-19. Overall study: There were acute and convalescent COVID-19 samples, and they came from the United States, Italy and Spain.

The age range of participants was about 18 to 100 years, with residence in about two dozen US areas. Participants' reported clinical history set cohort assignment. The CDR3 spans 15 residues. V gave up 5 bases and J gave up 0 bases, with 13 bases separating them. Germline V gene sequence: CDR1 MNHEY, CDR2 SVGAGI. As handled by the study authors: From reference gene primer amplification, estimates of nucleated cell counts were derived. The method was immunoSEQ multiplex PCR; TCRdb's version includes in-frame clones alone and lacks a portion of them. Clonal size and the V and J genes are those of that table, whereas D and trimming came from the DNA. This sample has roughly 250,000 clones, with over 75% found just once.

The sequencing input was PBMCs or T cells enriched from blood (not recorded which). The chain links TRBV6-5 to TRBJ1-2; the D is unclear. The source of this sequence is a woman aged 30 to 39 who had recovered from COVID-19. The CDR3 region is CASSHPGGSNYGYTF. The CDR3 bases are TGTGCCAGCAGTCACCCCGGCGGGTCTAACTATGGCTACACCTTC.